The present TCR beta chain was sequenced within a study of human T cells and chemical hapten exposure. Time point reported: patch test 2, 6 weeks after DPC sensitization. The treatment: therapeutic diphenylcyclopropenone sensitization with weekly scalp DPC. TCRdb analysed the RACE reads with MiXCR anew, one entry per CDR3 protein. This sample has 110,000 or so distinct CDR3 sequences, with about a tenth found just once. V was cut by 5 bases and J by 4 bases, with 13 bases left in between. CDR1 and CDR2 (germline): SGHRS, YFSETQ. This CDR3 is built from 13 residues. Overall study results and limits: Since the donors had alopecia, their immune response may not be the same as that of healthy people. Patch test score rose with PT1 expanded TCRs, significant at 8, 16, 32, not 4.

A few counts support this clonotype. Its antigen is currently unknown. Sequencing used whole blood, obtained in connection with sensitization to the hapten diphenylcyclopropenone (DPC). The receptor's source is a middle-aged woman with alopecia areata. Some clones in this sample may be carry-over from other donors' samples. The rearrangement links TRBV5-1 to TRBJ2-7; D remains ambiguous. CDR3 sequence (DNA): TGCGCCAGCAGAGATTCGGGTGAATACGAGCAGTACTTC. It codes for CASRDSGEYEQYF.